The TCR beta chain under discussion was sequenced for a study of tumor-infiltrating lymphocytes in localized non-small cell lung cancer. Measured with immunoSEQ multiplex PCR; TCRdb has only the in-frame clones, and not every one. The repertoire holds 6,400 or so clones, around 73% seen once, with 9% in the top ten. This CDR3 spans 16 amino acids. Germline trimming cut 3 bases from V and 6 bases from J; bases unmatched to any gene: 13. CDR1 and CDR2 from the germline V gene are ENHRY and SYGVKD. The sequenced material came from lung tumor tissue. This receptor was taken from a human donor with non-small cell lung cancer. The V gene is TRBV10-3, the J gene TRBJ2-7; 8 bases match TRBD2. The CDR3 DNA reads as TGTGCCATCAGTGAACCGGGGGGGACTACCCCCGGCGAGCAGTACTTC. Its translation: CAISEPGGTTPGEQYF.